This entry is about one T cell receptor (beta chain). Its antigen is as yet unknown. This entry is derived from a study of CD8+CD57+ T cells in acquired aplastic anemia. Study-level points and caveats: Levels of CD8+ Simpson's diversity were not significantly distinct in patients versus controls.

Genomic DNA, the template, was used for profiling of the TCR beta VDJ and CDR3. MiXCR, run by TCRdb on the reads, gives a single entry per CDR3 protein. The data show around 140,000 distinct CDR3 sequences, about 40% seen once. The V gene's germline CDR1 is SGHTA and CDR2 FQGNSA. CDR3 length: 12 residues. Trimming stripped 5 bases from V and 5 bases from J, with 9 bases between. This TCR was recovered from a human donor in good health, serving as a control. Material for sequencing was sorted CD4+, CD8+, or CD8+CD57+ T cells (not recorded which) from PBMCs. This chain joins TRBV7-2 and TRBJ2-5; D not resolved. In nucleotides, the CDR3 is TGTGCCAGCAGCCGACTCGAGGAGACCCAGTACTTC. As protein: CASSRLEETQYF.